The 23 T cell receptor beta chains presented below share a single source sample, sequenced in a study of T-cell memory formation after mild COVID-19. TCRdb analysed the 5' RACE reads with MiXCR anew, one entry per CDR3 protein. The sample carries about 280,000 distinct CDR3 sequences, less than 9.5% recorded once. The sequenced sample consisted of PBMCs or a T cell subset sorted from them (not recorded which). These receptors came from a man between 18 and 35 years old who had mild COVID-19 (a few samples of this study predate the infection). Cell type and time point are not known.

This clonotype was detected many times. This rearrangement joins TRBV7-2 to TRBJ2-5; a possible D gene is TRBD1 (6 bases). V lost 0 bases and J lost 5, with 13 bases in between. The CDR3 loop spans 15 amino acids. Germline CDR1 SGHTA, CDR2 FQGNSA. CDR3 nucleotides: TGTGCCAGCAGCTTAGCCTACAGGGTGGTGGAGACCCAGTACTTC. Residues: CASSLAYRVVETQYF.

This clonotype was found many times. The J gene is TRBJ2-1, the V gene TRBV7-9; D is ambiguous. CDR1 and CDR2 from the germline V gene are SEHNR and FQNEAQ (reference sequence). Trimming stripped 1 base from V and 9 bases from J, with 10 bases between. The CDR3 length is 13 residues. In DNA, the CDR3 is TGTGCCAGCAGCTTAGATGGCGTGGCTGAGCAGTTCTTC. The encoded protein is CASSLDGVAEQFF.

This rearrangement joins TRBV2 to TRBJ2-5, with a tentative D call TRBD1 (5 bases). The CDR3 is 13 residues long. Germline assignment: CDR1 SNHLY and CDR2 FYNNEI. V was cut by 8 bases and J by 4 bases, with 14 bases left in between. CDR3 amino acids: CASQGRSRETQYF. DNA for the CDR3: TGTGCCAGCCAGGGCCGGTCAAGAGAGACCCAGTACTTC. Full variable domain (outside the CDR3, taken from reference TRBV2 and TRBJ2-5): EPEVTQTPSHQVTQMGQEVILRCVPISNHLYFYWYRQILGQKVEFLVSFYNNEISEKSEIFDDQFSVERPDGSNFTLKIRSTKLEDSAMYFCASQGRSRETQYFGPGTRLLVL.

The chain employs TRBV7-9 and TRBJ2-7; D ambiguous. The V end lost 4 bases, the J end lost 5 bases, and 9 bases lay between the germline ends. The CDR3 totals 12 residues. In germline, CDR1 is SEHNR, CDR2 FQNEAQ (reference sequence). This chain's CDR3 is CASSSTRNEQYF. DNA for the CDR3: TGTGCCAGCAGCTCGACGAGGAACGAGCAGTACTTC.

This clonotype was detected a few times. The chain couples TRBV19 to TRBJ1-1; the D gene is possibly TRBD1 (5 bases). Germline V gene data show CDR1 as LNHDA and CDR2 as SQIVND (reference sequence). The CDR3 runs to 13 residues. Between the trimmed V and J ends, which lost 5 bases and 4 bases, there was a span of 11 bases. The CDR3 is CASSAQGPTEAFF. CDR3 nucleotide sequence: TGTGCCAGTAGTGCCCAGGGTCCCACTGAAGCTTTCTTT. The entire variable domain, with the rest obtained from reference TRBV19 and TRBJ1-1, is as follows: DGGITQSPKYLFRKEGQNVTLSCEQNLNHDAMYWYRQDPGQGLRLIYYSQIVNDFQKGDIAEGYSVSREKKESFPLTVTSAQKNPTAFYLCASSAQGPTEAFFGQGTRLTVV.

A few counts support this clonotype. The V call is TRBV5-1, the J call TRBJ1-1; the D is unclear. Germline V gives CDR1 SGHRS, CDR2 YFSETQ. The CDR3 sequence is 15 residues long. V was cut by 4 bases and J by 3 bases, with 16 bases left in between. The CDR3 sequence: CASSPLPGLDTEAFF. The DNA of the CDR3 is TGCGCCAGCAGCCCATTACCGGGGTTGGACACTGAAGCTTTCTTT.

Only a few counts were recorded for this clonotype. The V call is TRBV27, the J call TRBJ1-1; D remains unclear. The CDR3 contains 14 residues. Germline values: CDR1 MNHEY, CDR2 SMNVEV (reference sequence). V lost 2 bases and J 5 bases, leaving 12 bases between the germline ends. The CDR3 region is CASSLRGKGTEAFF. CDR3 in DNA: TGTGCCAGCAGTTTACGTGGGAAGGGAACTGAAGCTTTCTTT.

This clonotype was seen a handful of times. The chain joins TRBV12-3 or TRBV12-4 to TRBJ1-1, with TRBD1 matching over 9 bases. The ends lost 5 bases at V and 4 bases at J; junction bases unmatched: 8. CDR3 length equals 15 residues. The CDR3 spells CASSGTGSIVTEAFF. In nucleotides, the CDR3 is TGTGCCAGCAGTGGGACAGGGAGTATAGTCACTGAAGCTTTCTTT.

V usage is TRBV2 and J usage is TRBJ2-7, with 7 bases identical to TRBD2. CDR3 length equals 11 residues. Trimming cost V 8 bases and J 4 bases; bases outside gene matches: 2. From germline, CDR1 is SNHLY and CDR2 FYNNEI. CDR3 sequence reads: CASELAYEQYV. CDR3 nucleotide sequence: TGTGCCAGCGAACTAGCGTACGAGCAGTACGTC.

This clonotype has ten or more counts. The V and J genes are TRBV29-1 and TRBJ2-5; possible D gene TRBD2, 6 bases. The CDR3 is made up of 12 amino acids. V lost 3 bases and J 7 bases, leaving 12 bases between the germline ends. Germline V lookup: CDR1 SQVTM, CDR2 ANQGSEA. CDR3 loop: CSVDGTGGTQYF. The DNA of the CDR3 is TGCAGCGTTGATGGTACCGGGGGGACCCAGTACTTC.

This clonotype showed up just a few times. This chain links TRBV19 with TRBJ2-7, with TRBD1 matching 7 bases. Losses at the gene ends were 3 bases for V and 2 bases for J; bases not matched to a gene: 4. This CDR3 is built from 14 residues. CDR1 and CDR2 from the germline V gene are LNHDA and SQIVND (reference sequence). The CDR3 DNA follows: TGTGCCAGTAGTATTTTGGACAGGACCTACGAGCAGTACTTC. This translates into CASSILDRTYEQYF.

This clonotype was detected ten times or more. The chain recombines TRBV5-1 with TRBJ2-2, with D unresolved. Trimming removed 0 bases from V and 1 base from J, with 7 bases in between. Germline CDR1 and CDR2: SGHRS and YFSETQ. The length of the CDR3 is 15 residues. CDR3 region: CASSLATVNTGELFF. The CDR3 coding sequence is TGCGCCAGCAGCTTGGCTACAGTGAACACCGGGGAGCTGTTTTTT.

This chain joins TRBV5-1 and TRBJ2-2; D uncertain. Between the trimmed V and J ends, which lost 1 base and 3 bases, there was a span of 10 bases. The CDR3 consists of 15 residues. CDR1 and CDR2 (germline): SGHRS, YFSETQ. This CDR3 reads CASSLSTEDTGELFF. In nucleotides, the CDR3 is TGCGCCAGCAGCTTGAGTACAGAAGACACCGGGGAGCTGTTTTTT.

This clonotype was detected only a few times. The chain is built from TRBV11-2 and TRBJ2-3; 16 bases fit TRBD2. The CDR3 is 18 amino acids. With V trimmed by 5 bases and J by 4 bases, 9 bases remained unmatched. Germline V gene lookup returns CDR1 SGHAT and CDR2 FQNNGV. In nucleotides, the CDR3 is TGTGCCAGCAGCCGAACCGGGACTAGCGGGGGGGCCCCAGATACGCAGTATTTT. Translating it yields CASSRTGTSGGAPDTQYF.

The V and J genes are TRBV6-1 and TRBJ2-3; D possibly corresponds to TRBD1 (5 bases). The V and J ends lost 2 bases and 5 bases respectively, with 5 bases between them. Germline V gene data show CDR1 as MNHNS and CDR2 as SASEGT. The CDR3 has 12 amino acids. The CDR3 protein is CASSERGDTQYF. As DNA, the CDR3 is TGTGCCAGCAGTGAAAGGGGAGATACGCAGTATTTT.

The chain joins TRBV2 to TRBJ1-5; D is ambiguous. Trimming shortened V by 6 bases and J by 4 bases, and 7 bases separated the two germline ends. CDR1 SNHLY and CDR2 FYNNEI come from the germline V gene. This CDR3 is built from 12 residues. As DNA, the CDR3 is TGTGCCAGCAGGAGGGAGAATCAGCCCCAGCATTTT. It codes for CASRRENQPQHF.

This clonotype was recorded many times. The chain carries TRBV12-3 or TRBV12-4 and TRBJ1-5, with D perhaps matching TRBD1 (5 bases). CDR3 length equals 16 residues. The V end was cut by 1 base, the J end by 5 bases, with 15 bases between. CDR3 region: CASSLGSGTSYQPQHF. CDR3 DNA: TGTGCCAGCAGTTTAGGCTCCGGGACCAGCTATCAGCCCCAGCATTTT.

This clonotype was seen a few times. CDR3 region: CASRRTEGWGNIQYF. CDR3 nucleotides: TGTGCCAGCAGGAGAACAGAGGGATGGGGAAACATTCAGTACTTC. The chain combines TRBV11-2 with TRBJ2-4, with D possibly being TRBD2 (5 bases). Per the germline V gene, CDR1 is SGHAT and CDR2 is FQNNGV. The V gene lost 6 bases and the J gene lost 6 bases, with 18 bases spanning the gap. The CDR3 length is 15 residues.

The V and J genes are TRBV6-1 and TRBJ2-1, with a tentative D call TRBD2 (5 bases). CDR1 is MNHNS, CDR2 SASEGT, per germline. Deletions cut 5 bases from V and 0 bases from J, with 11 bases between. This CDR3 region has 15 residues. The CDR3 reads CASSPTTLSYNEQFF. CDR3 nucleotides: TGTGCCAGCAGTCCGACTACACTCTCCTACAATGAGCAGTTCTTC.

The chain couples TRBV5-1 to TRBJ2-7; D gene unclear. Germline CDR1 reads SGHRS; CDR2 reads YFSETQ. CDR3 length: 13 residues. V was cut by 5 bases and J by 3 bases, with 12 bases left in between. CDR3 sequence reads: CASSSALSYEQYF. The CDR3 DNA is TGCGCCAGCAGTTCAGCCTTAAGCTACGAGCAGTACTTC. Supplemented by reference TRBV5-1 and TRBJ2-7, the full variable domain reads KAGVTQTPRYLIKTRGQQVTLSCSPISGHRSVSWYQQTPGQGLQFLFEYFSETQRNKGNFPGRFSGRQFSNSRSEMNVSTLELGDSALYLCASSSALSYEQYFGPGTRLTVT.

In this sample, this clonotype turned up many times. CDR3 protein: CASSHGRGNSPLHF. Written as DNA, the CDR3 is TGTGCCAGCTCACACGGACGTGGGAATTCACCCCTCCACTTT. This chain joins TRBV18 and TRBJ1-6; D call uncertain. The ends were cut back, 4 bases at V and 7 bases at J, with 11 bases in the middle. Germline CDR1 and CDR2: KGHSH and LQKENI. This CDR3 spans 14 amino acids.

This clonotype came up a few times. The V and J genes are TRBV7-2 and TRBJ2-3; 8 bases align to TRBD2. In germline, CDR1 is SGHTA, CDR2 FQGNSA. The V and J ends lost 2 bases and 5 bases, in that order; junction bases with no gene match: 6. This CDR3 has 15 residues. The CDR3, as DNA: TGTGCCAGCAGCTTAAGTAGCGGGGTAGGAGATACGCAGTATTTT. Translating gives CASSLSSGVGDTQYF.

The CDR3 DNA reads as TGCGCCAGCAGCCATCCCTCGGGGCGGGGGGACCACTACAATGAGCAGTTCTTC. The encoded protein is CASSHPSGRGDHYNEQFF. This chain connects TRBV4-1 to TRBJ2-1; 8 bases align to TRBD2. Germline values: CDR1 MGHRA, CDR2 YSYEKL. J was trimmed by 3 bases and V by 3 bases; bases with no gene match: 13. The CDR3 runs to 18 residues.